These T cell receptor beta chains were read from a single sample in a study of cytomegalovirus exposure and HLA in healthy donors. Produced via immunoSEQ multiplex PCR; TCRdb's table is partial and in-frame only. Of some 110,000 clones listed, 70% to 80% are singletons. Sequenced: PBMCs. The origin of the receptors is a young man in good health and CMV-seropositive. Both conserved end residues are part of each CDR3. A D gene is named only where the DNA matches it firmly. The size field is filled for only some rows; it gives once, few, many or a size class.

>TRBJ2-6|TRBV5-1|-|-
CASSLVPGVGSGANGLTF
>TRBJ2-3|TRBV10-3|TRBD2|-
CAISGPSGGAPDTQYF
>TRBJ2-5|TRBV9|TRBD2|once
CASSVGGGSSGTETQYF
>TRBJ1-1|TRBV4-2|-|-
CASSQGGPNTEAFF
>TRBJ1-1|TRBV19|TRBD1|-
CASQGARNEAFF
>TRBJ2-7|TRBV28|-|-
CASSTPVSYEQYF
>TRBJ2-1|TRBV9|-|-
CASSVVTSSDEQFF
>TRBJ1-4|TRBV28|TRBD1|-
CASSETGSREKLFF
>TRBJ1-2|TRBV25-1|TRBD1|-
CASSELGTGANYGYTF
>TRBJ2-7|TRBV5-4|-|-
CASSQRGQPTWEQYF
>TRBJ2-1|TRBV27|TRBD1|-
CASSFDKQGFDEQFF
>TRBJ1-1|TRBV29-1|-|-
CSVGSGEGTEAFF